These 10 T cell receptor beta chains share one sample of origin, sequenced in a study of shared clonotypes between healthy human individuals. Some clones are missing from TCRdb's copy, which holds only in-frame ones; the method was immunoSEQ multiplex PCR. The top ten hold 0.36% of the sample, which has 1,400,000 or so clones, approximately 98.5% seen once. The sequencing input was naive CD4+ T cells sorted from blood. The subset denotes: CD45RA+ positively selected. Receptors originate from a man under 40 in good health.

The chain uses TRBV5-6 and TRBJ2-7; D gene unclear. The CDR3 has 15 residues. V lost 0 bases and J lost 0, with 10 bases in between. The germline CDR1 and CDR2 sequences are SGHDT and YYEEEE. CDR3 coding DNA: TGTGCCAGCAGCTTGGGTACCTCAGACTCCTACGAGCAGTACTTC. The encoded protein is CASSLGTSDSYEQYF.

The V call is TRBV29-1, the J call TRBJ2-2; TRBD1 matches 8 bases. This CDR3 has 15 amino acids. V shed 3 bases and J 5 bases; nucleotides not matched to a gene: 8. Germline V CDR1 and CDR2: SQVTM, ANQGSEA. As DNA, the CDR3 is TGCAGCGTTGATCGGACAGGGACGGGAACCGGGGAGCTGTTTTTT. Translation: CSVDRTGTGTGELFF.

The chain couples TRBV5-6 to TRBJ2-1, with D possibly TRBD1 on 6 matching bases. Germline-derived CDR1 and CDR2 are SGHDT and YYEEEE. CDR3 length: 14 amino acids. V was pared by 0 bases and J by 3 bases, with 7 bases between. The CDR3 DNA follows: TGTGCCAGCAGCTTGGGAGGGGGCTACAATGAGCAGTTCTTC. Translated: CASSLGGGYNEQFF.

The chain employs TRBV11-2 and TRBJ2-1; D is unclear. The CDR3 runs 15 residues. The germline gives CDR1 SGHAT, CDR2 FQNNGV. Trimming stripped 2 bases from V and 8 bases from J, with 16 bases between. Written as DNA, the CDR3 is TGTGCCAGCAGCTTACCCCTAGTCACCCATGATGAGCAGTTCTTC. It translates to CASSLPLVTHDEQFF.

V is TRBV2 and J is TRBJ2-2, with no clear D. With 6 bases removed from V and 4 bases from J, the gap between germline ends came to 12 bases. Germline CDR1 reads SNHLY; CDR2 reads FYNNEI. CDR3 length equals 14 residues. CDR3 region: CASRVALGTGELFF. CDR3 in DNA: TGTGCCAGCAGGGTCGCCCTAGGCACCGGGGAGCTGTTTTTT.

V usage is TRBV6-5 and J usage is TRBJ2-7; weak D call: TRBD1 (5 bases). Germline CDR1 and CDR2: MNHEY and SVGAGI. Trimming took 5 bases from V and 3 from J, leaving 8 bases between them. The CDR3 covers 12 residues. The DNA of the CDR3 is TGTGCCAGCAGTAAGGGGTTCTACGAGCAGTACTTC. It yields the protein CASSKGFYEQYF.

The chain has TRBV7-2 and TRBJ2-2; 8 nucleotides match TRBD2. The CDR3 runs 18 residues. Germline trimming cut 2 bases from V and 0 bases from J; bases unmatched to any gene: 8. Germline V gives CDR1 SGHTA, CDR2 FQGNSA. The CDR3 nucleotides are TGTGCCAGCAGCTTAAGGGCTAGCGGGTATGCGAACACCGGGGAGCTGTTTTTT. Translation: CASSLRASGYANTGELFF.

CDR3 DNA: TGTGCCAGCAGCGTAGTGCCTCTATCGGACAATGAGCAGTTCTTC. This gives the protein CASSVVPLSDNEQFF. The chain is built from TRBV9 and TRBJ2-1; D remains ambiguous. Deletions cut 0 bases from V and 5 bases from J, with 12 bases between. The germline gives CDR1 SGDLS, CDR2 YYNGEE. CDR3 length: 15 residues.

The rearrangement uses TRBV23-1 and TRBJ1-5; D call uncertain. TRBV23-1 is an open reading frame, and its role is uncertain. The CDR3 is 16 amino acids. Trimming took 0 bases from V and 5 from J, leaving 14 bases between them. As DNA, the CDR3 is TGCGCCAGCAGTCAATCGGGTCCCGGACCACATCAGCCCCAGCATTTT. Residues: CASSQSGPGPHQPQHF.

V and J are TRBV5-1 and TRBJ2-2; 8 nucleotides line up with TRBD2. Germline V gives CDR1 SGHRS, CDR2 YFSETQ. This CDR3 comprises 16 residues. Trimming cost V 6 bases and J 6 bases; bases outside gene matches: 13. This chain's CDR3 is CASTRQGLGSAGELFF. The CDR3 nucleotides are TGCGCCAGCACCCGGCAGGGACTAGGGAGTGCCGGGGAGCTGTTTTTT.